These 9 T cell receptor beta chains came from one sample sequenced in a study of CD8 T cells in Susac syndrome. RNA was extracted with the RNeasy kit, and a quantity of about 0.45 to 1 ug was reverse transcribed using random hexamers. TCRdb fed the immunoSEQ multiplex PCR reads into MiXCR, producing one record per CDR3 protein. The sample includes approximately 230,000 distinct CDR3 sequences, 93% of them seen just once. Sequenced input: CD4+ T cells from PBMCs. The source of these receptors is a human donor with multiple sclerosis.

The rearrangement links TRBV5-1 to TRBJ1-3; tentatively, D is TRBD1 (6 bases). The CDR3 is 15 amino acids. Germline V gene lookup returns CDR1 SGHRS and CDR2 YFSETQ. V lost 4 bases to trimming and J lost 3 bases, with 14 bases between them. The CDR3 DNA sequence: TGCGCCAGCAGCCCGGACAGCGCGTTTGGAAACACCATATATTTT. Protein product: CASSPDSAFGNTIYF.

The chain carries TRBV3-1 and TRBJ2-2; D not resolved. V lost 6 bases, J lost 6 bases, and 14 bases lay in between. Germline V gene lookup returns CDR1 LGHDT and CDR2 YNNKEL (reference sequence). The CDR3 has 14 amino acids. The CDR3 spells CASRPGHAAGELFF. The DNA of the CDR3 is TGTGCCAGCAGACCCGGGCACGCGGCCGGGGAGCTGTTTTTT.

The CDR3 loop reads CASSQVGSGYTF. In DNA, the CDR3 is TGTGCCAGCAGCCAAGTGGGTTCTGGCTACACCTTC. The rearrangement links TRBV3-1 to TRBJ1-2, with D uncertain. The germline CDR1 and CDR2 sequences are LGHDT and YNNKEL (reference sequence). This CDR3 has 12 amino acids. Trimming cost V 1 base and J 7 bases, with 7 bases left between them.

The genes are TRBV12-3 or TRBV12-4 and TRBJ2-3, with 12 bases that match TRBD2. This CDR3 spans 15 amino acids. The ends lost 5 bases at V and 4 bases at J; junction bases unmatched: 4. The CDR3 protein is CASSLTSGGSDTQYF. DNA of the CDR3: TGTGCCAGCAGTCTCACTAGCGGGGGGTCAGATACGCAGTATTTT.

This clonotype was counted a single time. For the CDR3, the DNA is TGCAGCGTTGAAGGGGAAACCAGGGGGCGAGAGACCCAGTACTTC. Protein: CSVEGETRGRETQYF. The chain combines TRBV29-1 with TRBJ2-5; TRBD1 matches at 8 bases. The CDR3 spans 15 residues. In germline, CDR1 is SQVTM, CDR2 ANQGSEA. Unmatched junction bases numbered 8, after V lost 1 base and J lost 4 bases.

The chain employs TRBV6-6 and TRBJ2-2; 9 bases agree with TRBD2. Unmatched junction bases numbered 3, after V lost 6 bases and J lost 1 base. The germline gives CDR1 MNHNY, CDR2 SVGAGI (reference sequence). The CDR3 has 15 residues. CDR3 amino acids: CASSTAGGNTGELFF. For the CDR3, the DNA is TGTGCCAGCAGCACAGCGGGGGGGAACACCGGGGAGCTGTTTTTT.

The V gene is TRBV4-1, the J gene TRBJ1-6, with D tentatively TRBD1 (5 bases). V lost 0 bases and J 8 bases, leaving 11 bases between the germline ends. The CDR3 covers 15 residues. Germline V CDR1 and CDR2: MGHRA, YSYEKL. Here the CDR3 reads CASSQESGGYSPLHF. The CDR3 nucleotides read TGCGCCAGCAGCCAAGAAAGCGGGGGATATTCACCCCTCCACTTT.

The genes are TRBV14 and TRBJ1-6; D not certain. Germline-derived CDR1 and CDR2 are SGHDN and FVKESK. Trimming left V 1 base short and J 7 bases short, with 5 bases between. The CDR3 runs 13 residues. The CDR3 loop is CASSQVINSPLHF. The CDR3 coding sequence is TGTGCCAGCAGCCAAGTTATAAATTCACCCCTCCACTTT. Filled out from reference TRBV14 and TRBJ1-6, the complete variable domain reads EAGVTQFPSHSVIEKGQTVTLRCDPISGHDNLYWYRRVMGKEIKFLLHFVKESKQDESGMPNNRFLAERTGGTYSTLKVQPAELEDSGVYFCASSQVINSPLHFGNGTRLTVT.

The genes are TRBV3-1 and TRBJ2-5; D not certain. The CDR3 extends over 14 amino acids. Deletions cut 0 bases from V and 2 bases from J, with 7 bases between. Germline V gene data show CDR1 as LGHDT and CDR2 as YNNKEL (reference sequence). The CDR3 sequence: CASSQDRRQETQYF. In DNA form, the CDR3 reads TGTGCCAGCAGCCAAGATCGTAGACAAGAGACCCAGTACTTC.